This section outlines one TCR beta chain sequence together with its context. Antigen unknown. Generation of TCR beta cDNA was performed by 5'RACE template switching incorporating UMIs. From the 5' RACE reads, TCRdb lists one entry per CDR3 protein and no DNA. Its listing shows approximately 550,000 distinct CDR3 sequences. The data belong to a study of T cells expressing NK-cell markers. Study results and caveats: In a group of several donors, dominant NKG2C+ clonotypes represented roughly 1.0-8% of CD8+ T cells.

This CDR3 is 15 amino acids long. Germline lookup yields CDR1 SGHRS and CDR2 YFSETQ. The sequenced material came from blood T cells: a sorted CD56 or NKG2C T cell subset, CD4+ or CD8+ T cells, or bulk PBMC T cells (not recorded which). The rearrangement uses TRBV5-1 and TRBJ2-3; TCRdb designates TRBD1, a call that cannot be tested without DNA. The receptor comes from a man younger than 35 in good health. This CDR3 is CASSLEGANTDTQYF.